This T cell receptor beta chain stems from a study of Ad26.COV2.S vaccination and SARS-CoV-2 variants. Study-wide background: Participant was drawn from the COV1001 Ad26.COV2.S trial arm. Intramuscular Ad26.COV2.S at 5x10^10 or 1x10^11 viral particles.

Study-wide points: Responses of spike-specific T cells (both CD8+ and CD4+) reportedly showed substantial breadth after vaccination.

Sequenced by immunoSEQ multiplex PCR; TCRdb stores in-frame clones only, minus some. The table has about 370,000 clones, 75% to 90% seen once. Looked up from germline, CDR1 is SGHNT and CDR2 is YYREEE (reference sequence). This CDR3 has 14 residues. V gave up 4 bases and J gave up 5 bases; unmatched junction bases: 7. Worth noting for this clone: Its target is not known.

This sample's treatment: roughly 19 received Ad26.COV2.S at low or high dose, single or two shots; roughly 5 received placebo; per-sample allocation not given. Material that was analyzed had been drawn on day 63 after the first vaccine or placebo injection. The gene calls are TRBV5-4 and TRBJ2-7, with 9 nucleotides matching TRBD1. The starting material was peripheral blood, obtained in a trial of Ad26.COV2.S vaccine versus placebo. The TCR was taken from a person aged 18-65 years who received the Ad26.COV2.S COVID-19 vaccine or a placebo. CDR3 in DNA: TGTGCCAGCAGCGGCCGGGACAGGGTGAACGAGCAGTACTTC. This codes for CASSGRDRVNEQYF.